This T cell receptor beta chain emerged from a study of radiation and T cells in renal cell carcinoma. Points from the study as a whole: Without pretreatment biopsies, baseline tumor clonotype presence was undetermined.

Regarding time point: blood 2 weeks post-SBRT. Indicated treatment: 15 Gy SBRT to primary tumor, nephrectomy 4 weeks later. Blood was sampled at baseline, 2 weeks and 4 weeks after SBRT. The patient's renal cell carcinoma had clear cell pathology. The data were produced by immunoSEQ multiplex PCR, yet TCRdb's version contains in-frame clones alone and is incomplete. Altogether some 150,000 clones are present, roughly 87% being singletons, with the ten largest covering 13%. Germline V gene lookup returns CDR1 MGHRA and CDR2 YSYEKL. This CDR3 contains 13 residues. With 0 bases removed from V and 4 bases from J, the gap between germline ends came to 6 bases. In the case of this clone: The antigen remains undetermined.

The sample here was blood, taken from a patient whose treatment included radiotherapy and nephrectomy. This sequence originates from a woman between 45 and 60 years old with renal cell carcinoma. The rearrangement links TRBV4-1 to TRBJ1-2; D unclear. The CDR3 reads CASSQDGGYGYTF. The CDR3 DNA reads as TGCGCCAGCAGCCAAGACGGAGGCTATGGCTACACCTTC.